This is a list of T cell receptor beta chains from one sample in a study of metastatic and nonmetastatic thyroid tumors. TCRdb redid the clone calls on the PCR reads using MiXCR. The sample has approximately 25,000 clones, roughly 15% seen once. Sequenced: blood. All receptors derive from a male donor with papillary thyroid cancer or a benign thyroid nodule (not recorded which). Some clones in this sample may be carry-over from other donors' samples. CDR3s include the opening cysteine and the closing phenylalanine or tryptophan. Each record gives: V gene, J gene, D gene, clone size, CDR3 DNA, CDR3 protein. D genes are given only for firm matches. Some rows mark clone size as missing; the rest say once, few, many or name a class of expanded clone.

>TRBV6-1|TRBJ1-1|TRBD1|many
TGTGCCAGCAGTAAAAGGACAGGGAGAACTGAAGCTTTCTTT
CASSKRTGRTEAFF
>TRBV12-5|TRBJ1-6|-|many
TGTGCTAGTGGACGGGCGGACAAGGGGTCACCCCTCCACTTT
CASGRADKGSPLHF
>TRBV18|TRBJ2-7|-|many
TGTGCCAGCTCACAAACAGGGTCCTACGAGCAGTACTTC
CASSQTGSYEQYF
>TRBV15|TRBJ2-3|-|-
TGTGGCACAAGCAGAGTGACTCAGGTGCAGTATTTT
CGTSRVTQVQYF
>TRBV20-1|TRBJ1-6|-|many
TGCAGTGCTAGAGTGGCAGACCGTAATTCACCCCTCCACTTT
CSARVADRNSPLHF
>TRBV19|TRBJ2-7|TRBD2|many
TGTGCCAGTAGTACCGTAGCGGGAGGTACTAGCGAGCAGTACTTC
CASSTVAGGTSEQYF
>TRBV11-2|TRBJ2-1|-|medium-sized
TGTGCCAGCAGAACAGAGTACAATGAGCAGTTCTTC
CASRTEYNEQFF
>TRBV6-2/TRBV6-3|TRBJ2-7|TRBD2|-
TGTGCCGGCAGGCTAGCGGGGATTTGCTACGAGCAGTACTTC
CAGRLAGICYEQYF
>TRBV5-8|TRBJ2-5|TRBD1|-
TGTGCCAGCAGCCAGGGGGACAGGGTGGGAGAGACCCAGTACTTC
CASSQGDRVGETQYF
>TRBV3-1|TRBJ1-1|-|many
TGTGCCAGCAGCCAAGGGGTCGGTACTGAAGCTTTCTTT
CASSQGVGTEAFF
>TRBV12-3/TRBV12-4|TRBJ2-3|-|few
TGTGCCAGCCATTCTAGGGCGGAGACAGCGCAGTATTTT
CASHSRAETAQYF
>TRBV24-1|TRBJ1-1|-|-
TGTGCCACCAGTGTCCCAACCTCGAACACTGAAGCTCTCTTT
CATSVPTSNTEALF
>TRBV28|TRBJ1-1|-|few
TGTGCCAGCAGTCTTCAGACCCAGGTGGCGACTCTCTTT
CASSLQTQVATLF
>TRBV28|TRBJ2-5|TRBD2|many
TGTGCCAGCATAGGGGCGGGAGTGGGAGAGACCCAGTACTTC
CASIGAGVGETQYF
>TRBV6-1|TRBJ2-3|TRBD2|many
TGTGCCAGCAGTGAAACTAGCGGGGGCCCCAGAGATACGCAGTATTTT
CASSETSGGPRDTQYF
>TRBV11-2|TRBJ1-6|TRBD1|-
TGTGCCAGCAGCTCCCCCGGACAGGCCCTCTATAATTCACCCCTCCACTTT
CASSSPGQALYNSPLHF
>TRBV7-6|TRBJ1-2|-|many
TGTGCCAGCAGCTTAGACGGACTCTATGGCTACACCTTC
CASSLDGLYGYTF
>TRBV9|TRBJ1-1|-|many
TGTGCCAGCAGCGTAGCTCAAGGGGAGGAAGCTTTCTTT
CASSVAQGEEAFF
>TRBV20-1|TRBJ1-1|-|medium-sized
TGCAGTGCTAGAGGGCGGAACGGATTTGAAGCTTTCTTT
CSARGRNGFEAFF
>TRBV12-5|TRBJ1-6|TRBD1|many
TGTGCTAGCGGACAGGGGGTTACCTATAATTCACCCCTCCACTTT
CASGQGVTYNSPLHF
>TRBV30|TRBJ1-2|TRBD1|many
TGTGCCTGGAGTAGTAAGGGACAGGGTATTATATATGGCTACACCTTC
CAWSSKGQGIIYGYTF
>TRBV2|TRBJ2-3|-|many
TGTGCCAGCAGCGGAGACTCGGTTAGCACAGATACGCAGTATTTT
CASSGDSVSTDTQYF
>TRBV25-1|TRBJ2-5|-|many
TGTGCCAGCGGTCAAGAGACCCAGTACTTC
CASGQETQYF
>TRBV6-4|TRBJ2-2|-|many
TGTGCCAGGACTAGACAGTCCGCGAACACCGGGGAGCTGTTTTTT
CARTRQSANTGELFF
>TRBV4-1|TRBJ2-2|-|many
TGCGCCAGCAGCCAATTAATAGGACAGACGACCGGGGAGCTGTTTTTT
CASSQLIGQTTGELFF
>TRBV11-2|TRBJ2-7|-|many
TGTGCCAGCAGCCCCGTAAGGGGTACCTCCTACGAGCAGTACTTC
CASSPVRGTSYEQYF